The 22 T cell receptor beta chains below all came from one sample that was sequenced in a study of T cells expressing NK-cell markers. TCRdb reprocessed the 5' RACE reads and stores each CDR3 protein as one record, lacking DNA. Its clone listing holds hundreds of thousands of distinct CDR3 sequences. The sequenced sample consisted of blood T cells: a sorted CD56 or NKG2C T cell subset, CD4+ or CD8+ T cells, or bulk PBMC T cells (not recorded which). The receptors were gathered from a woman between 18 and 70 years old in good health.

This sequence joins TRBV6-1 and TRBJ2-7. The CDR3 consists of 15 residues. The germline V gene has CDR1 MNHNS and CDR2 SASEGT. This CDR3 reads CASSESLDSPTQQYF.

The chain carries TRBV29-1 and TRBJ1-3; TCRdb's D call, TRBD1, is unchecked because there is no DNA. The CDR3 is 14 amino acids. Per the germline V gene, CDR1 is SQVTM and CDR2 is ANQGSEA. CDR3 sequence reads: CSATGTGTANTIYF.

The chain joins TRBV29-1 to TRBJ2-1. This CDR3 spans 14 amino acids. Germline-derived CDR1 and CDR2 are SQVTM and ANQGSEA. The CDR3 protein is CSAAISRIVDEQFF.

V and J are TRBV7-3 and TRBJ2-1; the TCRdb call, TRBD1, lacks DNA for checking. CDR3 length equals 15 residues. From germline, CDR1 is SGHTA and CDR2 FQGTGA. The CDR3 is CASSLIGAGGDEQFF.

CDR3 region: CASSLVAAPGTQYF. The genes are TRBV5-4 and TRBJ2-3; the D gene TCRdb calls, TRBD1, cannot be checked with no DNA. The CDR3 loop spans 14 amino acids. CDR1 and CDR2 from the germline V gene are SGHNT and YYREEE (reference sequence).

The chain has TRBV9 and TRBJ1-1; lacking DNA, the TRBD1 call made by TCRdb goes unchecked. Germline CDR1 is SGDLS and CDR2 is YYNGEE. The CDR3 is made up of 14 amino acids. Here the CDR3 reads CASSAQGGVTEAFF.

The chain joins TRBV6-1 to TRBJ2-2; absent DNA, TCRdb's TRBD2 call cannot be checked. CDR1 and CDR2 from the germline V gene are MNHNS and SASEGT. The CDR3 spans 16 residues. The CDR3 spells CASSRGLAGGAGELFF.

V and J are TRBV5-1 and TRBJ2-3; absent DNA, TCRdb's TRBD1 call cannot be checked. The germline gives CDR1 SGHRS, CDR2 YFSETQ. The CDR3 is made up of 15 amino acids. The CDR3 loop is CASSLGDGKMAAQYF.

The chain combines TRBV12-3 or TRBV12-4 with TRBJ1-6. This CDR3 spans 14 amino acids. This chain's CDR3 is CASNQDGFYSPLHF.

The V call is TRBV20-1, the J call TRBJ2-7; with no DNA, the TCRdb D assignment of TRBD1 cannot be verified. The CDR3 extends over 16 amino acids. Germline V gives CDR1 DFQATT, CDR2 SNEGSKA (reference sequence). CDR3 sequence: CSARPSTREVRYEQYF.

The J gene is TRBJ1-1, the V gene TRBV5-1. The CDR3 extends over 15 amino acids. Germline V gene sequence: CDR1 SGHRS, CDR2 YFSETQ. The chain's CDR3 is CASKLEVLMNTEAFF.

The chain links TRBV6-5 to TRBJ1-2; TCRdb proposes TRBD1, but this gene call is untestable without DNA. Germline loops: CDR1 MNHEY, CDR2 SVGAGI. The CDR3 runs to 18 residues. This CDR3 reads CASSYIPLGQGDFYGYTF.

This chain joins TRBV2 and TRBJ1-1; the D call from TCRdb, TRBD1, cannot be confirmed without DNA. Germline CDR1 and CDR2: SNHLY and FYNNEI. The CDR3 contains 17 residues. The CDR3 protein is CASSSPGQVLEGTEAFF. Complete variable domain (other parts from reference TRBV2 and TRBJ1-1): EPEVTQTPSHQVTQMGQEVILRCVPISNHLYFYWYRQILGQKVEFLVSFYNNEISEKSEIFDDQFSVERPDGSNFTLKIRSTKLEDSAMYFCASSSPGQVLEGTEAFFGQGTRLTVV.

V usage is TRBV6-5 and J usage is TRBJ1-1; as DNA is missing, the TRBD1 call by TCRdb cannot be tested. This CDR3 contains 14 residues. The germline CDR1 and CDR2 sequences are MNHEY and SVGAGI. CDR3 region: CASSYIGTGSEAFF.

The CDR3 loop reads CASSVGSGSQETQYF. The chain employs TRBV9 and TRBJ2-5; TCRdb's D call of TRBD2 is untestable without DNA. The CDR3 consists of 15 residues. Per the germline V gene, CDR1 is SGDLS and CDR2 is YYNGEE.

The chain carries TRBV5-8 and TRBJ1-2; no DNA is available, so the TRBD1 call from TCRdb remains unchecked. Germline CDR1 is SGHTS and CDR2 is YDEGEE. The CDR3 spans 14 residues. This chain's CDR3 is CASSPLAGNYGYTF.

The rearrangement links TRBV9 to TRBJ2-7; TCRdb selects TRBD2, and the lack of DNA leaves this call unchecked. The germline gives CDR1 SGDLS, CDR2 YYNGEE. This CDR3 has 14 amino acids. CDR3 region: CASVGLAGSYEQYF.

This rearrangement joins TRBV7-6 to TRBJ2-2. This CDR3 contains 16 residues. The germline gives CDR1 SGHVS, CDR2 FNYEAQ. The CDR3 region is CASSLGVAANTGELFF.

The chain joins TRBV6-1 to TRBJ2-7; TCRdb calls TRBD2, which cannot be checked without DNA. CDR1 MNHNS and CDR2 SASEGT come from the germline V gene. This CDR3 has 15 amino acids. The chain's CDR3 is CASSETSGSSYEQYF.

The gene calls are TRBV2 and TRBJ2-5; the D call from TCRdb, TRBD1, cannot be confirmed without DNA. The germline V gene encodes CDR1 SNHLY and CDR2 FYNNEI. This CDR3 has 14 residues. The CDR3 is CASSPDRPQETQYF.

This chain connects TRBV25-1 to TRBJ1-5; TCRdb gives TRBD1 as the D gene, but with no DNA this cannot be confirmed. The CDR3 runs 14 residues. Germline CDR1 and CDR2: MGHDK and SYGVNS. This CDR3 reads CASSGQTGNHPQHF.

The V call is TRBV18, the J call TRBJ1-2; TCRdb designates TRBD1, a call that cannot be tested without DNA. This CDR3 has 15 residues. Germline-derived CDR1 and CDR2 are KGHSH and LQKENI. The CDR3 sequence: CASSPWTAHNYGYTF.